This T cell receptor (beta chain) is drawn from a study of PD-L1 blockade in urothelial cancer. As for the study in general: Bladder-origin urothelial cancer in males covered about 90% of the 29 patients. Blood was evaluated 3 weeks (second dose) and 6 weeks after therapy began. There were a median of about 140,000 T cells in blood samples.

Sequenced by immunoSEQ multiplex PCR; TCRdb stores in-frame clones only, minus some. This table has more than 50,000 clones, 80% to 85% appearing once. This clone was counted once. Germline assignment: CDR1 SNHLY and CDR2 FYNNEI. V lost 1 base to trimming and J lost 2 bases, with 8 bases between them. This CDR3 is 14 amino acids long. Time point defined: pretreatment peripheral blood. Patients in the study were battling locally advanced or metastatic urothelial carcinoma. The V and J genes are TRBV2 and TRBJ2-5, with D perhaps TRBD2 (5 bases). The TCR originated in a man in his sixties or seventies with urothelial cancer. Source: PBMCs, taken around atezolizumab (anti-PD-L1) treatment. CDR3 protein: CASSEGRAQETQYF. CDR3 nucleotides: TGTGCCAGCAGTGAAGGGCGGGCACAAGAGACCCAGTACTTC.